Listed below are T cell receptor beta chains from one sample, sequenced in a study of blood T cell repertoires in COVID-19. TCRdb's table, derived via immunoSEQ multiplex PCR, lists solely in-frame clones and lacks some. The sample consists of 300,000 to 350,000 clones, approximately 86% of them appearing once. The sample consisted of PBMCs or T cells enriched from blood (not recorded which). The receptors shown here come from a middle-aged woman with acute COVID-19. Each CDR3 is given with its conserved first and last residue. Fields, in order: V gene, clone size, J gene, D gene, CDR3 protein, CDR3 DNA. The D gene is left open where the match is weak. Clone size, where shown, is once, few, many, or a class for clones that have expanded.

v_call: TRBV5-4
clone_size: .
j_call: TRBJ1-2
d_call: TRBD1
cdr3_aa: CASSLGGQGFGGYTF
cdr3_nt: TGTGCCAGCAGCTTGGGTGGACAGGGGTTCGGTGGCTACACCTTC

v_call: TRBV5-4
clone_size: .
j_call: TRBJ1-2
d_call: TRBD1
cdr3_aa: CASSWDRGGYYGYTF
cdr3_nt: TGTGCCAGCAGCTGGGACAGGGGAGGGTACTATGGCTACACCTTC

v_call: TRBV12-3/TRBV12-4
clone_size: .
j_call: TRBJ2-1
d_call: TRBD2
cdr3_aa: CASLLAEYNEQFF
cdr3_nt: TGTGCCAGCCTCCTAGCGGAATACAATGAGCAGTTCTTC

v_call: TRBV5-6
clone_size: few
j_call: TRBJ1-2
d_call: TRBD1
cdr3_aa: CASSPQDRDYGYTF
cdr3_nt: TGTGCCAGCAGCCCTCAAGACAGGGACTATGGCTACACCTTC

v_call: TRBV7-3
clone_size: .
j_call: TRBJ2-3
d_call: TRBD1
cdr3_aa: CASSLQGATDTQYF
cdr3_nt: TGTGCCAGCAGCTTGCAGGGGGCCACAGATACGCAGTATTTT

v_call: TRBV19
clone_size: .
j_call: TRBJ1-1
d_call: .
cdr3_aa: CASSIGQNTEAFF
cdr3_nt: TGTGCCAGTAGTATAGGACAGAACACTGAAGCTTTCTTT

v_call: TRBV7-2
clone_size: .
j_call: TRBJ1-1
d_call: .
cdr3_aa: CASSLGRGFTEAFF
cdr3_nt: TGTGCCAGCAGCTTAGGGAGAGGCTTCACTGAAGCTTTCTTT

v_call: TRBV6-1
clone_size: .
j_call: TRBJ1-5
d_call: .
cdr3_aa: CASSEHLQPQHF
cdr3_nt: TGTGCCAGCAGTGAACATTTGCAGCCCCAGCATTTT

v_call: TRBV7-8
clone_size: .
j_call: TRBJ2-3
d_call: TRBD1
cdr3_aa: CASSRDRDYTDTQYF
cdr3_nt: TGTGCCAGCAGCCGAGACAGGGATTACACAGATACGCAGTATTTT

v_call: TRBV5-1
clone_size: .
j_call: TRBJ1-4
d_call: .
cdr3_aa: CASSRSGATNEKLFF
cdr3_nt: TGCGCCAGCAGCCGATCGGGGGCAACTAATGAAAAACTGTTTTTT

v_call: TRBV11-1
clone_size: .
j_call: TRBJ1-2
d_call: TRBD1
cdr3_aa: CASSPRGPGYTF
cdr3_nt: TGTGCCAGCAGCCCCAGGGGGCCTGGCTACACCTTC

v_call: TRBV28
clone_size: .
j_call: TRBJ1-2
d_call: .
cdr3_aa: CASSFSGVYGYTF
cdr3_nt: TGTGCCAGCAGTTTTTCAGGGGTCTATGGCTACACCTTC

v_call: TRBV7-7
clone_size: .
j_call: TRBJ1-1
d_call: TRBD1
cdr3_aa: CASSITSTGEAEAFF
cdr3_nt: TGTGCTAGCAGCATAACCTCGACAGGGGAGGCTGAAGCTTTCTTT

v_call: TRBV5-1
clone_size: .
j_call: TRBJ2-5
d_call: TRBD2
cdr3_aa: CASSLWGAQPGLAGRFGETQYF
cdr3_nt: TGCGCCAGCAGCTTGTGGGGGGCCCAACCGGGACTAGCGGGGCGATTCGGGGAGACCCAGTACTTC

v_call: TRBV9
clone_size: few
j_call: TRBJ2-3
d_call: .
cdr3_aa: CASSVAARRTDTQYF
cdr3_nt: TGTGCCAGCAGCGTAGCAGCGCGGCGCACAGATACGCAGTATTTT

v_call: TRBV15
clone_size: .
j_call: TRBJ2-3
d_call: TRBD2
cdr3_aa: CATSRTSGARTDTQYF
cdr3_nt: TGTGCCACCAGCAGAACTAGCGGGGCTCGCACAGATACGCAGTATTTT

v_call: TRBV28
clone_size: .
j_call: TRBJ1-1
d_call: TRBD1
cdr3_aa: CASIGDRATEAFF
cdr3_nt: TGTGCCAGCATCGGGGACAGGGCCACTGAAGCTTTCTTT

v_call: TRBV6-5
clone_size: .
j_call: TRBJ1-1
d_call: .
cdr3_aa: CASTRDTEAFF
cdr3_nt: TGTGCCAGCACGCGAGACACTGAAGCTTTCTTT

v_call: TRBV11-3
clone_size: few
j_call: TRBJ2-1
d_call: .
cdr3_aa: CASSSLPGSHYNEQFF
cdr3_nt: TGTGCCAGCAGCTCACTGCCGGGATCCCACTACAATGAGCAGTTCTTC

v_call: TRBV7-3
clone_size: once
j_call: TRBJ2-2
d_call: TRBD2
cdr3_aa: CASSLSSGVITGELFF
cdr3_nt: TGTGCCAGCAGCCTATCGAGCGGGGTCATCACCGGGGAGCTGTTTTTT

v_call: TRBV19
clone_size: .
j_call: TRBJ2-1
d_call: TRBD2
cdr3_aa: CASSIGPGTSDNEQFF
cdr3_nt: TGTGCCAGTAGTATAGGCCCCGGGACTAGCGACAATGAGCAGTTCTTC

v_call: TRBV6-2/TRBV6-3
clone_size: .
j_call: TRBJ2-2
d_call: TRBD1
cdr3_aa: CASSTTHDRGWPGELFF
cdr3_nt: TGTGCCAGCAGCACTACACATGACAGGGGATGGCCCGGGGAGCTGTTTTTT

v_call: TRBV5-4
clone_size: .
j_call: TRBJ2-7
d_call: .
cdr3_aa: CASSFGQMYEQYF
cdr3_nt: TGTGCCAGCAGCTTTGGCCAGATGTACGAGCAGTACTTC

v_call: TRBV27
clone_size: .
j_call: TRBJ1-5
d_call: TRBD1
cdr3_aa: CASSSGQEVVRHQPQHF
cdr3_nt: TGTGCCAGCAGTTCGGGACAGGAAGTTGTCCGTCATCAGCCCCAGCATTTT

v_call: TRBV6-5
clone_size: .
j_call: TRBJ2-3
d_call: TRBD2
cdr3_aa: CASRRGGGDTQYF
cdr3_nt: TGTGCCAGCAGGCGGGGGGGCGGAGATACGCAGTATTTT

v_call: TRBV29-1
clone_size: .
j_call: TRBJ2-2
d_call: TRBD1
cdr3_aa: CSVVQGLNTGELFF
cdr3_nt: TGCAGCGTTGTACAGGGGCTCAACACCGGGGAGCTGTTTTTT

v_call: TRBV2
clone_size: .
j_call: TRBJ1-4
d_call: TRBD1
cdr3_aa: CASSPGTGGGNEKLFF
cdr3_nt: TGTGCCAGCAGCCCCGGGACAGGGGGCGGTAATGAAAAACTGTTTTTT

v_call: TRBV28
clone_size: .
j_call: TRBJ1-3
d_call: .
cdr3_aa: CASSLSQGLGGNTIYF
cdr3_nt: TGTGCCAGCAGTTTAAGTCAGGGTTTGGGTGGAAACACCATATATTTT

v_call: TRBV4-1
clone_size: .
j_call: TRBJ2-7
d_call: TRBD1
cdr3_aa: CASSQELGQGRVDTRYQQYF
cdr3_nt: TGCGCCAGCAGCCAAGAATTGGGACAGGGGCGGGTGGATACTCGGTACCAGCAGTACTTC

v_call: TRBV9
clone_size: .
j_call: TRBJ2-1
d_call: TRBD2
cdr3_aa: CASSPTSGRSYNEQFF
cdr3_nt: TGTGCCAGCAGCCCAACTAGCGGACGCTCCTACAATGAGCAGTTCTTC

v_call: TRBV5-4
clone_size: .
j_call: TRBJ2-3
d_call: TRBD2
cdr3_aa: CASSTGGFTDTQYF
cdr3_nt: TGTGCCAGCAGCACCGGGGGGTTCACAGATACGCAGTATTTT

v_call: TRBV19
clone_size: .
j_call: TRBJ2-1
d_call: .
cdr3_aa: CASSRGVGFYNEQFF
cdr3_nt: TGTGCCAGTAGTAGGGGGGTAGGTTTCTACAATGAGCAGTTCTTC

v_call: TRBV6-5
clone_size: .
j_call: TRBJ1-2
d_call: .
cdr3_aa: CASSYSGGNTNYGYTF
cdr3_nt: TGTGCCAGCAGTTATTCGGGAGGAAATACTAACTATGGCTACACCTTC

v_call: TRBV10-1
clone_size: .
j_call: TRBJ1-2
d_call: .
cdr3_aa: CASRYRDGYTF
cdr3_nt: TGCGCCAGCAGATACAGGGATGGCTACACCTTC

v_call: TRBV10-2
clone_size: .
j_call: TRBJ1-4
d_call: .
cdr3_aa: CASRRAGDTTNEKLFF
cdr3_nt: TGCGCCAGCCGACGGGCAGGGGATACAACTAATGAAAAACTGTTTTTT

v_call: TRBV7-9
clone_size: .
j_call: TRBJ2-2
d_call: TRBD1
cdr3_aa: CASSLQGAITGELFF
cdr3_nt: TGTGCCAGCAGTTTACAGGGGGCAATCACCGGGGAGCTGTTTTTT

v_call: TRBV7-9
clone_size: .
j_call: TRBJ1-2
d_call: TRBD1
cdr3_aa: CASSSPDRDYGYTF
cdr3_nt: TGTGCCAGCAGCTCGCCGGACAGGGACTATGGCTACACCTTC

v_call: TRBV5-4
clone_size: .
j_call: TRBJ2-7
d_call: TRBD1
cdr3_aa: CASSPGGSISYEQYF
cdr3_nt: TGTGCCAGCAGTCCAGGGGGCTCGATATCCTACGAGCAGTACTTC

v_call: TRBV6-2/TRBV6-3
clone_size: .
j_call: TRBJ1-5
d_call: .
cdr3_aa: CASSYYPDSNQPQHF
cdr3_nt: TGTGCCAGCAGTTACTACCCAGATAGCAATCAGCCCCAGCATTTT

v_call: TRBV9
clone_size: .
j_call: TRBJ2-2
d_call: .
cdr3_aa: CASSVAGWDTGELFF
cdr3_nt: TGTGCCAGCAGCGTAGCGGGATGGGACACCGGGGAGCTGTTTTTT

v_call: TRBV7-2
clone_size: .
j_call: TRBJ2-1
d_call: TRBD2
cdr3_aa: CASSLASGSFNEQFF
cdr3_nt: TGTGCCAGCAGCTTAGCTAGCGGGAGCTTTAATGAGCAGTTCTTC

v_call: TRBV4-3
clone_size: .
j_call: TRBJ1-4
d_call: .
cdr3_aa: CASSQNPSTTEKLFF
cdr3_nt: TGCGCCAGCAGCCAGAACCCGTCGACAACCGAAAAACTGTTTTTT

v_call: TRBV5-1
clone_size: .
j_call: TRBJ1-1
d_call: .
cdr3_aa: CASSFGTKEAFF
cdr3_nt: TGCGCCAGCAGCTTCGGGACAAAGGAAGCTTTCTTT

v_call: TRBV7-8
clone_size: .
j_call: TRBJ2-3
d_call: TRBD2
cdr3_aa: CASSPPRGLAGELDTQYF
cdr3_nt: TGTGCCAGCAGCCCTCCGCGAGGACTAGCGGGAGAATTAGATACGCAGTATTTT

v_call: TRBV9
clone_size: .
j_call: TRBJ2-3
d_call: TRBD2
cdr3_aa: CASSPRDYPSTDTQYF
cdr3_nt: TGTGCCAGCAGCCCACGGGACTACCCAAGCACAGATACGCAGTATTTT

v_call: TRBV15
clone_size: .
j_call: TRBJ2-7
d_call: TRBD1
cdr3_aa: CATSTTGGSREQYF
cdr3_nt: TGTGCCACCAGCACCACAGGGGGCTCGAGGGAGCAGTACTTC

v_call: TRBV6-1
clone_size: .
j_call: TRBJ1-1
d_call: .
cdr3_aa: CASSKTDTEAFF
cdr3_nt: TGTGCCAGCAGCAAGACAGACACTGAAGCTTTCTTT

v_call: TRBV12-3/TRBV12-4
clone_size: .
j_call: TRBJ1-5
d_call: TRBD1
cdr3_aa: CASTGQAYQPQHF
cdr3_nt: TGTGCCAGCACCGGACAGGCCTATCAGCCCCAGCATTTT

v_call: TRBV29-1
clone_size: .
j_call: TRBJ1-2
d_call: .
cdr3_aa: CSVEEGAYGYTF
cdr3_nt: TGCAGCGTTGAAGAGGGGGCTTATGGCTACACCTTC

v_call: TRBV5-1
clone_size: .
j_call: TRBJ1-1
d_call: .
cdr3_aa: CASSSGGPNTEAFF
cdr3_nt: TGCGCCAGCAGCTCGGGGGGACCGAACACTGAAGCTTTCTTT